The 4 T cell receptor beta chains below come from one sample, sequenced in a study of cytomegalovirus exposure and HLA in healthy donors (dated by TCRdb to about 2017). The library was built by means of the immunoSEQ multiplex PCR assay. Drawn from immuneACCESS, this table holds only the in-frame rearrangements with V and J called that TCRdb kept. Clones are partly lost; checked studies trace under half to an unresolved V gene and leave the rest unexplained. Present in this sample are 150,000 to 200,000 clones, roughly 86% of which were seen just once. Of the sample, roughly 1.5% falls within the top ten clones. The sample was PBMCs. The receptors shown here come from a woman between 18 and 29 years old in good health and CMV-seronegative.

The J gene is TRBJ2-7, the V gene TRBV19, with 12 bases lining up with TRBD1. The germline gives CDR1 LNHDA, CDR2 SQIVND (reference sequence). Trimming removed 4 bases from V and 7 bases from J; junction bases left unmatched: 14. The length of the CDR3 is 17 residues. The CDR3 reads CASSNLYPGQGAREQYF. CDR3 DNA: TGTGCCAGTAGTAACTTATACCCGGGACAGGGGGCGAGGGAGCAGTACTTC.

The rearrangement joins TRBV4-1 to TRBJ2-2; 9 bases map to TRBD2. Trimming removed 1 base from V and 4 bases from J; junction bases left unmatched: 7. CDR1 is MGHRA, CDR2 YSYEKL, per germline. The CDR3 loop spans 17 amino acids. Written as DNA, the CDR3 is TGCGCCAGCAGCCAAGTTTACACGCGGGAGGGCACCGGGGAGCTGTTTTTT. Protein sequence: CASSQVYTREGTGELFF.

This rearrangement joins TRBV19 to TRBJ1-4, with D unclear. Trimming removed 5 bases from V and 12 bases from J, with 10 bases in between. Germline V gene sequence: CDR1 LNHDA, CDR2 SQIVND (reference sequence). The CDR3 spans 11 residues. The CDR3 sequence is CASSAGYELFF. The CDR3 nucleotides are TGTGCCAGTAGTGCAGGATATGAACTGTTTTTT.

In its sample, this clone was seen a few times. The chain combines TRBV7-2 with TRBJ1-2, with 9 bases aligning to TRBD1. In germline, CDR1 is SGHTA, CDR2 FQGNSA. CDR3 length: 14 amino acids. V was pared by 4 bases and J by 2 bases, with 2 bases of the junction left unmatched. CDR3 amino acids: CASSSGTGNYGYTF. CDR3 DNA: TGTGCCAGCAGCTCCGGGACAGGGAACTATGGCTACACCTTC.